This TCR beta chain comes out of a study of PD-L1 blockade in urothelial cancer. Turning to the study itself: Patients began atezolizumab, 1,200 mg intravenously every 3 weeks, at some point between 2012 and 2014. About 90% of the roughly 29 patients were men who had bladder-origin urothelial cancer. Blood was subjected to analysis at 3 weeks (second dose) and 6 weeks following treatment start.

V lost 3 bases and J lost 2, with 11 bases in between. The CDR3 totals 14 residues. Germline V gives CDR1 SGHAT, CDR2 FQNNGV. Method: immunoSEQ multiplex PCR; TCRdb's copy keeps in-frame clones and lacks some. The data contain about 71,000 clones, 85% to 90% of them singletons. Study-wide results and limits: Blood clones associated with the tumor expanded more at 3 weeks in durable-benefit patients.

As regards this clone: Its matching antigen is unknown.

Specimen: PBMCs, collected around atezolizumab (anti-PD-L1) treatment. The origin of this receptor is a man aged 55 to 70 with urothelial cancer. The gene calls are TRBV11-2 and TRBJ2-7; D is undetermined. The CDR3 region is CASSLGRSAYEQYF. The CDR3 DNA follows: TGTGCCAGCAGCTTGGGTCGGAGCGCCTACGAGCAGTACTTC.